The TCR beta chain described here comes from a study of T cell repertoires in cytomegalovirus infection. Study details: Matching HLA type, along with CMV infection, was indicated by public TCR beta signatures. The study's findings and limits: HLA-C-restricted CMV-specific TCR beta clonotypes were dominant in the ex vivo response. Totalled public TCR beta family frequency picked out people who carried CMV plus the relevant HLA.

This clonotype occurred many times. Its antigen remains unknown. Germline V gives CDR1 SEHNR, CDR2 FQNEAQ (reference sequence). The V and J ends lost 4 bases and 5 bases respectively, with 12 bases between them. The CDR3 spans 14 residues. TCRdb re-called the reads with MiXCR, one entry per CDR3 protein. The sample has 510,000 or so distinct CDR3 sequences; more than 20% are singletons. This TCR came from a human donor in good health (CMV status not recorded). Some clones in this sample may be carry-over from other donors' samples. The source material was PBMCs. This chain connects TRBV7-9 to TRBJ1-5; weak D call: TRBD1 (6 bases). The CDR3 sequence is CASSSGTMDQPQHF. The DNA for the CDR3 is TGTGCCAGCAGCTCCGGGACAATGGATCAGCCCCAGCATTTT.